The TCR beta chain under discussion was sequenced for a study of CXCR3-negative and CXCR3-positive naive CD8 T cells. This clonotype ranks as medium-sized in terms of frequency. The CDR3 runs 15 residues. Germline lookup yields CDR1 LGHNA and CDR2 YSLEER. It was by 5' RACE with UMI labels that the TRB cDNA libraries were prepared. TCRdb reprocessed the 5' RACE reads and stores each CDR3 protein as one record, lacking DNA. The sample has just under 45,000 distinct CDR3 sequences. This receptor was identified in a human donor in good health. Some clones in this sample may be carry-over from other donors' samples. Sequenced input: memory CD8+ T cells from blood. The chain is built from TRBV4-3 and TRBJ2-1; TCRdb's D call, TRBD1, is unchecked because there is no DNA. This chain's CDR3 is CASSAGQTDYNEQFF.